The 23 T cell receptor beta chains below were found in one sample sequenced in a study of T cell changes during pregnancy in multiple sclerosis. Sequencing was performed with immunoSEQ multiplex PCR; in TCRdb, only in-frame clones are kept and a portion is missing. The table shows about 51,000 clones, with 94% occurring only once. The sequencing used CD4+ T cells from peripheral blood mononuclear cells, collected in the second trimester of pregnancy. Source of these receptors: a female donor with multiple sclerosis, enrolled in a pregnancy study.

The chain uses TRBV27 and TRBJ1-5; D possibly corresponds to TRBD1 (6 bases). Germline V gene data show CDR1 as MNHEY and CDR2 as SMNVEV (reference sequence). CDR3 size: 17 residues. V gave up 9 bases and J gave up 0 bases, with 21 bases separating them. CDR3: CASSGRGQAGSNQPQHF. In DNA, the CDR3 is TGTGCCAGTTCCGGGCGGGGGCAGGCGGGTAGCAATCAGCCCCAGCATTTT.

The CDR3 protein is CASSGQGAGETQYF. The CDR3 region has the DNA TGTGCCAGCAGTGGACAGGGGGCAGGGGAGACCCAGTACTTC. This chain joins TRBV6-5 and TRBJ2-5; 11 bases line up with TRBD1. J was trimmed by 5 bases and V by 5 bases; bases with no gene match: 4. This CDR3 is 14 amino acids long. CDR1 and CDR2 (germline): MNHEY, SVGAGI.

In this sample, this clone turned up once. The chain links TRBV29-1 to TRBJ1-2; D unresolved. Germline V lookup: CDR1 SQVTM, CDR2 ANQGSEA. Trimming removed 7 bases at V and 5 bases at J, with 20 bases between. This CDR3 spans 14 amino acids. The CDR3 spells CSAYFQRDSYGYTF. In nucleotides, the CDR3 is TGCAGCGCATATTTTCAGAGGGATTCGTATGGCTACACCTTC.

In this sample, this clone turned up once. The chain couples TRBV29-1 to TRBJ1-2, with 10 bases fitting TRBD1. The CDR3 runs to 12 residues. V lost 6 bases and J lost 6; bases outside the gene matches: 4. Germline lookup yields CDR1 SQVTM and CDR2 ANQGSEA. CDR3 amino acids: CSVGGTGDGYTF. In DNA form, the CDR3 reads TGCAGCGTCGGGGGGACAGGGGATGGCTACACCTTC.

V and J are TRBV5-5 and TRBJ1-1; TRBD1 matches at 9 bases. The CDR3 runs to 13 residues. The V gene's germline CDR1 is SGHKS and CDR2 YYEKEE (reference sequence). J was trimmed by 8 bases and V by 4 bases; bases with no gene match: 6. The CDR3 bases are TGTGCCAGCAGCCGGCCCGGGACAGGGGAAGCTTTCTTT. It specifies CASSRPGTGEAFF.

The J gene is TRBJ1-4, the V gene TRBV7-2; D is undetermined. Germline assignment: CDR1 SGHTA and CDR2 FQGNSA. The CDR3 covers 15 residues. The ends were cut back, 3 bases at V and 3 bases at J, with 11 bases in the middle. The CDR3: CASSFEAQSNEKLFF. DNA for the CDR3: TGTGCCAGCAGCTTTGAGGCGCAATCTAATGAAAAACTGTTTTTT.

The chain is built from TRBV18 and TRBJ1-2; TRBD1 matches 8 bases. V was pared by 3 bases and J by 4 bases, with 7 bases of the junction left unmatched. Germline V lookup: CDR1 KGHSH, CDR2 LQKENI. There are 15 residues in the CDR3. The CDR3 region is CASSPRQGLGYGYTF. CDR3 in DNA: TGTGCCAGCTCACCTCGACAGGGGCTCGGCTATGGCTACACCTTC.

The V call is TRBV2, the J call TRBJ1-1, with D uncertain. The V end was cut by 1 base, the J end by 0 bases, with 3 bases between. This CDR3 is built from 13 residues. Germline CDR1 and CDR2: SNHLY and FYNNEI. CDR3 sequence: CASSEGVNTEAFF. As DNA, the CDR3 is TGTGCCAGCAGTGAAGGAGTGAACACTGAAGCTTTCTTT.

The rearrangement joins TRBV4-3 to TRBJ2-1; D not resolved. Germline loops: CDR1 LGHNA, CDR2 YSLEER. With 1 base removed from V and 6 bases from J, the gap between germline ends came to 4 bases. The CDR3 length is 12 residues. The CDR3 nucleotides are TGCGCCAGCAGCCAAGTGCGCAATGAGCAGTTCTTC. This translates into CASSQVRNEQFF.

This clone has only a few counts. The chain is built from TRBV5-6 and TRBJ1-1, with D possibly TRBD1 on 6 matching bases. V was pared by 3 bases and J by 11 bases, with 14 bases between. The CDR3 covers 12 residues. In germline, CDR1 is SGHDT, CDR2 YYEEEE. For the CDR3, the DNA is TGTGCCAGCAGCTCGGACAGCGAACCTGCTTTCTTT. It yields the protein CASSSDSEPAFF.

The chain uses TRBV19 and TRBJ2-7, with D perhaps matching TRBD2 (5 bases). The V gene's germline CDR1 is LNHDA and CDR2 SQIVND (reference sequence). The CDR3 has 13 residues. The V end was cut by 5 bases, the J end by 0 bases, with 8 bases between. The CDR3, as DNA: TGTGCCAGTAGTTACCTAGCCTCCTACGAGCAGTACTTC. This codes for CASSYLASYEQYF.

CDR3 region: CASSPDRGSNQPQHF. The CDR3 coding sequence is TGTGCCAGCAGCCCCGACAGGGGTAGCAATCAGCCCCAGCATTTT. This rearrangement joins TRBV6-5 to TRBJ1-5, with 8 bases matching TRBD1. Losses at the gene ends were 6 bases for V and 0 bases for J; bases not matched to a gene: 4. The CDR3 sequence is 15 residues long. From germline, CDR1 is MNHEY and CDR2 SVGAGI.

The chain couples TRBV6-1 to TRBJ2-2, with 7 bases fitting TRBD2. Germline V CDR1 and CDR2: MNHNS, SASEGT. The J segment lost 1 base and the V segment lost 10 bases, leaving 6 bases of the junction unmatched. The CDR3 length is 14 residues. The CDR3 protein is CATVLAENTGELFF. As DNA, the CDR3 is TGTGCCACCGTCCTAGCGGAGAACACCGGGGAGCTGTTTTTT.

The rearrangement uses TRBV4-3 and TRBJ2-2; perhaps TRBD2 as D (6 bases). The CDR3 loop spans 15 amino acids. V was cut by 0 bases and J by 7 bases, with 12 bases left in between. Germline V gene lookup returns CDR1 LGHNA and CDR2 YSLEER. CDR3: CASSQDVAGFGELFF. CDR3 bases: TGCGCCAGCAGCCAAGATGTCGCGGGGTTCGGGGAGCTGTTTTTT.

CDR3 in DNA: TGTGCCAGCTATGGCGGGGGGGCCTACGAGCAGTACTTC. Translated, it gives CASYGGGAYEQYF. The V gene is TRBV6-5, the J gene TRBJ2-7; 9 nucleotides match TRBD2. CDR1 and CDR2 (germline): MNHEY, SVGAGI. The trim removed 8 bases at V and 2 bases at J, leaving 4 bases unmatched. The CDR3 consists of 13 residues.

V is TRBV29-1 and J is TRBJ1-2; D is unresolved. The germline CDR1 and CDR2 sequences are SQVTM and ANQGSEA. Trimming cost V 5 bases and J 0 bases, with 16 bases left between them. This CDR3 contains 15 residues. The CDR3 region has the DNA TGCAGCGTTCACCGGCCCGGTGGAGCTAACTATGGCTACACCTTC. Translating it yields CSVHRPGGANYGYTF.

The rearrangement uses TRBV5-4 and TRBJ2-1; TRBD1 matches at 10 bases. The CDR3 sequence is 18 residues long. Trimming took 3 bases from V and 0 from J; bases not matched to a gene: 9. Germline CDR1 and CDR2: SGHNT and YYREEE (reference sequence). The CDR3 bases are TGTGCCAGCAGCTCCCCGGGACAGGGGACCAGCTCCTACAATGAGCAGTTCTTC. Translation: CASSSPGQGTSSYNEQFF.

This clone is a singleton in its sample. The CDR3 is CASSLRTGGSGNTEAFF. The CDR3 DNA follows: TGTGCCAGTAGTCTCCGGACAGGCGGGTCGGGGAACACTGAAGCTTTCTTT. The rearrangement links TRBV19 to TRBJ1-1; 7 bases align to TRBD1. Germline V lookup: CDR1 LNHDA, CDR2 SQIVND (reference sequence). V trimming: 5 bases; J trimming: 1 base; junction bases outside the gene matches: 13. The CDR3 sequence is 17 residues long.

The chain's CDR3 is CASSLSLAGGLGEQFF. The CDR3 coding sequence is TGCGCCAGCAGCTTGAGTCTAGCGGGGGGGCTTGGTGAGCAGTTCTTC. The rearrangement links TRBV5-1 to TRBJ2-1; 12 bases map to TRBD2. In germline, CDR1 is SGHRS, CDR2 YFSETQ. The CDR3 extends over 16 amino acids. The V segment lost 1 base and the J segment 9 bases; nucleotides outside the gene matches: 8.

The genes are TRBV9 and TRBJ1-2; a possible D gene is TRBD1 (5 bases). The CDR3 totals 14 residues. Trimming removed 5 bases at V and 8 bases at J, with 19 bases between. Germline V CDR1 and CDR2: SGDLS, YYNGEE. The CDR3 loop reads CASSLDSGRGGYTF. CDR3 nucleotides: TGTGCCAGCAGTTTGGATTCGGGGAGGGGAGGCTACACCTTC.

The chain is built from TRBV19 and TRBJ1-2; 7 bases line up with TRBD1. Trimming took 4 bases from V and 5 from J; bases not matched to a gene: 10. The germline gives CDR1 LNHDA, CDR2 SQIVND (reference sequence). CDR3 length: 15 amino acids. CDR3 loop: CASSNQPTGTYGYTF. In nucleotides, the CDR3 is TGTGCCAGTAGTAATCAACCGACAGGGACTTATGGCTACACCTTC. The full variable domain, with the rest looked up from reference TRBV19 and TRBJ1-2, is DGGITQSPKYLFRKEGQNVTLSCEQNLNHDAMYWYRQDPGQGLRLIYYSQIVNDFQKGDIAEGYSVSREKKESFPLTVTSAQKNPTAFYLCASSNQPTGTYGYTFGSGTRLTVV.

DNA of the CDR3: TGTGCCAGCAGTTACTGGACTAGCGGGACCACCGGGGAGCTGTTTTTT. Protein product: CASSYWTSGTTGELFF. This sequence joins TRBV6-5 and TRBJ2-2; 12 nucleotides match TRBD2. The CDR3 is 16 residues long. Trimming took 1 base from V and 4 from J; bases not matched to a gene: 1. Germline CDR1 reads MNHEY; CDR2 reads SVGAGI.

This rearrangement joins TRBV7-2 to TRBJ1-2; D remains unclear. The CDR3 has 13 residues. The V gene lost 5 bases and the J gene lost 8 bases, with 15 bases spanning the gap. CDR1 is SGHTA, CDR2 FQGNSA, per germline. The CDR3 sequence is CASSPGSLMGYTF. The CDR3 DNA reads TGTGCCAGCAGCCCCGGGTCTCTTATGGGCTACACCTTC.